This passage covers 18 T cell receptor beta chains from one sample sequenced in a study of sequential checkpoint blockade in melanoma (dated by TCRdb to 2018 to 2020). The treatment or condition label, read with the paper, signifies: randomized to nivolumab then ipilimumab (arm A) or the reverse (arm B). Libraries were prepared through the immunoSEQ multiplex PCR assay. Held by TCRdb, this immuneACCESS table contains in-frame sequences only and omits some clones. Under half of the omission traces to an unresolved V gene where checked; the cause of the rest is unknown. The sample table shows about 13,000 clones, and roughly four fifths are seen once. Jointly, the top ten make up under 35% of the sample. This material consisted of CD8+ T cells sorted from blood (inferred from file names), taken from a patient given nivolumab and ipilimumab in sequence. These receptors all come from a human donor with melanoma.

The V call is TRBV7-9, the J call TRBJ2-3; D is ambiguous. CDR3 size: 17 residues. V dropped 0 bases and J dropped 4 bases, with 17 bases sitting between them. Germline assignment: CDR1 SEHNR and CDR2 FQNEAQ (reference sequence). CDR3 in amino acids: CASSLAGSSGLSDTQYF. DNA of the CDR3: TGTGCCAGCAGCTTAGCCGGCTCCTCTGGGCTATCAGATACGCAGTATTTT. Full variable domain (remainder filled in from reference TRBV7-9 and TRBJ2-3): DTGVSQNPRHKITKRGQNVTFRCDPISEHNRLYWYRQTLGQGPEFLTYFQNEAQLEKSRLLSDRFSAERPKGSFSTLEIQRTEQGDSAMYLCASSLAGSSGLSDTQYFGPGTRLTVL.

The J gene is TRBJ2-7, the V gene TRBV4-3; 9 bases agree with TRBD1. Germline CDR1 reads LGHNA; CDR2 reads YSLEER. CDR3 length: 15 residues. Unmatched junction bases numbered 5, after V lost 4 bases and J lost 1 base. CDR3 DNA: TGCGCCAGCAGCCCCTCCGGGACAGGGTCCTACGAGCAGTACTTC. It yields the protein CASSPSGTGSYEQYF.

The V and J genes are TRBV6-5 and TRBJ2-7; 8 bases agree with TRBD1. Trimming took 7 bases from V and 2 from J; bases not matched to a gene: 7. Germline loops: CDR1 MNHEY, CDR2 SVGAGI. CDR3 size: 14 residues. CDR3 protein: CASTAGTGPYEQYF. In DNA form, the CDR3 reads TGTGCCAGCACCGCAGGGACAGGCCCCTACGAGCAGTACTTC.

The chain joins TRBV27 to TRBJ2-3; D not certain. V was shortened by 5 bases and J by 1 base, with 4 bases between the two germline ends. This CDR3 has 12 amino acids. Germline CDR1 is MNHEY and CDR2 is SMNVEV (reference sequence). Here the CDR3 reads CASSRGTDTQYF. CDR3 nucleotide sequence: TGTGCCAGCAGTCGAGGCACAGATACGCAGTATTTT.

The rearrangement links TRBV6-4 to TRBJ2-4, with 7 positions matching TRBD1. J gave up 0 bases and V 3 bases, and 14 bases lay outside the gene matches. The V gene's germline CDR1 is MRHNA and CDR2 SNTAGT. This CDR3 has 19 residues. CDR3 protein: CASSDSPGQEEVAKNIQYF. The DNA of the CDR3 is TGTGCCAGCAGTGATTCCCCCGGACAGGAGGAGGTAGCCAAAAACATTCAGTACTTC.

CDR3 in DNA: TGTGCCAGCAGCTTTCCTCTACGGGACAGTTATGGCTACACCTTC. Translation: CASSFPLRDSYGYTF. The rearrangement links TRBV11-2 to TRBJ1-2, with 7 bases fitting TRBD1. Germline values: CDR1 SGHAT, CDR2 FQNNGV. V gave up 3 bases and J gave up 5 bases; unmatched junction bases: 9. The CDR3 length is 15 residues. Drawing the rest from reference TRBV11-2 and TRBJ1-2, the complete variable domain is EAGVAQSPRYKIIEKRQSVAFWCNPISGHATLYWYQQILGQGPKLLIQFQNNGVVDDSQLPKDRFSAERLKGVDSTLKIQPAKLEDSAVYLCASSFPLRDSYGYTFGSGTRLTVV.

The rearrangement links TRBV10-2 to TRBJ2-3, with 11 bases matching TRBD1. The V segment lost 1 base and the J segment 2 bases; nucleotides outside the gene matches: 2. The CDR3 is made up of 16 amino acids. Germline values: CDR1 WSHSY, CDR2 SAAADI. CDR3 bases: TGCGCCAGCAGTGAGTGGGACAGGGGGTCCACAGATACGCAGTATTTT. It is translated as CASSEWDRGSTDTQYF.

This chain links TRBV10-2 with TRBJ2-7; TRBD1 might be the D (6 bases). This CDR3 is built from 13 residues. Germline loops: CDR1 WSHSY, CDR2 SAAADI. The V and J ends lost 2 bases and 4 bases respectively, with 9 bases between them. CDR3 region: CASSEGRGYEQYF. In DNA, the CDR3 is TGCGCCAGCAGTGAGGGCAGGGGTTACGAGCAGTACTTC.

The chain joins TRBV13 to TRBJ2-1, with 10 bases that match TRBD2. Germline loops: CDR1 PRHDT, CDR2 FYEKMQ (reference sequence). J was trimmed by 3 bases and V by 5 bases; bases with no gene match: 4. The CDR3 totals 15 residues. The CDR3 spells CASSPGTSVYNEQFF. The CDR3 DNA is TGTGCCAGCAGCCCCGGGACTAGCGTCTACAATGAGCAGTTCTTC.

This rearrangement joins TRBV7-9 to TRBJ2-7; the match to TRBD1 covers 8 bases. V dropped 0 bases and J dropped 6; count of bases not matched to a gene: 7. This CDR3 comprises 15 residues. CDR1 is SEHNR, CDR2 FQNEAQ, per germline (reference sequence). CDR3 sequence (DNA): TGTGCCAGCAGCTTAGCTGTACAGGGGGGCGGCGAGCAGTACTTC. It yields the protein CASSLAVQGGGEQYF.

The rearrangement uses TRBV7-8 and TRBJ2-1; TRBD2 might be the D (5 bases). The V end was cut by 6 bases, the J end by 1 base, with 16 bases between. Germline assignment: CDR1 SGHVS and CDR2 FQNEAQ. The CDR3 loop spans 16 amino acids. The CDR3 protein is CASSDRAGYSYNEQFF. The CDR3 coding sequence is TGTGCCAGCAGTGATAGGGCGGGTTATTCCTACAATGAGCAGTTCTTC.

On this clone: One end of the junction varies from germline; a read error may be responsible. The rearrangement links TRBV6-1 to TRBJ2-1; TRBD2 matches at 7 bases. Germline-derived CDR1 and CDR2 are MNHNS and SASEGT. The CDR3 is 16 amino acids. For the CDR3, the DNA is TGTGCCAGCAGTGAATTTTCGACTAGCACGTATGGTGAGCAGCTCTTC. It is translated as CASSEFSTSTYGEQLF.

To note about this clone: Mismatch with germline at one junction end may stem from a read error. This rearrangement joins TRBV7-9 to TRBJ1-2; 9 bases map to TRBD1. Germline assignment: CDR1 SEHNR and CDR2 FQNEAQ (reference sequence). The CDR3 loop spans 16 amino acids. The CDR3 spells CASSLVFTGGAGGHTF. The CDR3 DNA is TGTGCCAGCAGCTTAGTTTTTACAGGGGGCGCAGGTGGCCACACCTTC.

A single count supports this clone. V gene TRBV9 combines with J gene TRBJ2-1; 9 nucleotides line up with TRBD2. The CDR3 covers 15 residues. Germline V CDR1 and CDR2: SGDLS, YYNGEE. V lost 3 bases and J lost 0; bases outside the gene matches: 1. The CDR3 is CASSASGVSYNEQFF. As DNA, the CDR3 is TGTGCCAGCAGCGCTAGCGGGGTCTCCTACAATGAGCAGTTCTTC. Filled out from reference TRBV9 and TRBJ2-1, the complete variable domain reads DSGVTQTPKHLITATGQRVTLRCSPRSGDLSVYWYQQSLDQGLQFLIQYYNGEERAKGNILERFSAQQFPDLHSELNLSSLELGDSALYFCASSASGVSYNEQFFGPGTRLTVL.

CDR3 DNA sequence: TGTGCCAGCAGCACCCGACTAGCGAGAGCCTACGAGCAGTACTTC. Protein: CASSTRLARAYEQYF. The V gene is TRBV6-1, the J gene TRBJ2-7; 8 positions match TRBD2. V gave up 6 bases and J gave up 2 bases; unmatched junction bases: 9. This CDR3 has 15 residues. Germline V gives CDR1 MNHNS, CDR2 SASEGT.

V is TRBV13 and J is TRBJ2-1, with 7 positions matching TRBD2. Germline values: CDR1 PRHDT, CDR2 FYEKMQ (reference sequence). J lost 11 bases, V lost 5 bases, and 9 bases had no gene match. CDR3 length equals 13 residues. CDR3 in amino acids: CASSAPWTSQQFF. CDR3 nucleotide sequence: TGTGCCAGCAGCGCGCCCTGGACTAGTCAGCAGTTCTTC.

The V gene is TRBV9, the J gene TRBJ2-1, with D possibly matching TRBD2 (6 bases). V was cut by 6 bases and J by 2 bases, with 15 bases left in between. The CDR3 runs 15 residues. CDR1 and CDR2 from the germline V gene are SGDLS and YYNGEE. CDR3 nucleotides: TGTGCCAGCAATGGAAATAGCGGAACCTACAATGAGCAGTTCTTC. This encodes CASNGNSGTYNEQFF. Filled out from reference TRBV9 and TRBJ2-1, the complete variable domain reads DSGVTQTPKHLITATGQRVTLRCSPRSGDLSVYWYQQSLDQGLQFLIQYYNGEERAKGNILERFSAQQFPDLHSELNLSSLELGDSALYFCASNGNSGTYNEQFFGPGTRLTVL.

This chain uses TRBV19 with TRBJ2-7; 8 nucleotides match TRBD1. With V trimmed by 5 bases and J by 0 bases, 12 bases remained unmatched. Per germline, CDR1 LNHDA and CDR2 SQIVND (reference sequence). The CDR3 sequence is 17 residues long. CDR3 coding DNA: TGTGCCAGTAGTGCCGGGACAGGTATCGTAAGCTCCTACGAGCAGTACTTC. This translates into CASSAGTGIVSSYEQYF. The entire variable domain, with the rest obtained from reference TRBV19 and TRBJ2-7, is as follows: DGGITQSPKYLFRKEGQNVTLSCEQNLNHDAMYWYRQDPGQGLRLIYYSQIVNDFQKGDIAEGYSVSREKKESFPLTVTSAQKNPTAFYLCASSAGTGIVSSYEQYFGPGTRLTVT.